This T cell receptor (beta chain) emerged from a study of T cells in Graves' hyperthyroidism and ophthalmopathy. The study, taken as a whole, reports: A model using 13 V-J features told ophthalmopathy apart from stable hyperthyroidism.

Per the germline V gene, CDR1 is SNHLY and CDR2 is FYNNEI. The CDR3 extends over 14 amino acids. J lost 10 bases, V lost 2 bases, and 4 bases had no gene match. Subjects aged 18 to 65 presented with newly diagnosed hyperthyroidism of less than 2 months' duration. Uncontrolled infection, other autoimmune disease, pregnancy or lactation led to exclusion. The PBMCs had their origin in approximately 10 ml of fresh peripheral blood. As for this clonotype: The antigen remains unidentified.

Amplification yielded TCR beta CDR3 regions, with RNA transcripts as the source. HTBI primers were employed in a first-round RT-PCR of the TCR CDR3. From the multiplex PCR reads, TCRdb called clonotypes with MiXCR, one entry per CDR3 protein. The table shows over 200,000 distinct CDR3 sequences, with roughly a sixth occurring only once. The specimen was blood. The chain is built from TRBV2 and TRBJ2-1; TRBD2 agrees at 11 bases. The sequence was collected from a man aged 45 to 65 with Graves' hyperthyroidism. The CDR3 sequence: CASSELAGGGEQFF. CDR3 coding DNA: TGTGCCAGCAGTGAACTAGCGGGAGGAGGGGAGCAGTTCTTC.